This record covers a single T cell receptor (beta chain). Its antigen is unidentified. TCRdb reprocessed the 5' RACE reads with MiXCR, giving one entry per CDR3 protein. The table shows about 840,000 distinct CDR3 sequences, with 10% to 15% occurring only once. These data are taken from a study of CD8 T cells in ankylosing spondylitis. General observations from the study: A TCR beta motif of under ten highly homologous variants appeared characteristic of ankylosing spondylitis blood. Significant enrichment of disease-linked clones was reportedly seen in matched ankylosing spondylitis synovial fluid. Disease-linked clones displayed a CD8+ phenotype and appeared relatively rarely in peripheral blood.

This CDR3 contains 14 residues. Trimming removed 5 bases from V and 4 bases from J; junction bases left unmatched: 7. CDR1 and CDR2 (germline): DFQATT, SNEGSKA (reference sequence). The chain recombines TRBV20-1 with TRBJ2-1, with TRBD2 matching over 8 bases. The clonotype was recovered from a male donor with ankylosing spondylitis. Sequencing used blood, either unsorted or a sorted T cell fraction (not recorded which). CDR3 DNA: TGCAGTGCTGGGGCGGGACTAGGGTACAATGAGCAGTTCTTC. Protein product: CSAGAGLGYNEQFF.